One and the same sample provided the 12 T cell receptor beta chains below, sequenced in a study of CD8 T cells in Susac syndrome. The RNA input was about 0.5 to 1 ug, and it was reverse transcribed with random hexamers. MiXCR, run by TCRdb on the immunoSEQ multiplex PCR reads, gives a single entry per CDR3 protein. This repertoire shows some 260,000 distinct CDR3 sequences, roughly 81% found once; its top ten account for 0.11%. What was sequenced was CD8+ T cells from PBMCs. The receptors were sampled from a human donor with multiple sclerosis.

In DNA, the CDR3 is TGCGCCAGCAGCCAGTCACTCTCGAGGGGGATTGAGGAAAAACTGTTTTTT. Translated: CASSQSLSRGIEEKLFF. This chain uses TRBV4-1 with TRBJ1-4, with a weak D call TRBD1 (6 bases). Per germline, CDR1 MGHRA and CDR2 YSYEKL. The length of the CDR3 is 17 residues. V was clipped by 3 bases and J by 8 bases, with 22 bases between them.

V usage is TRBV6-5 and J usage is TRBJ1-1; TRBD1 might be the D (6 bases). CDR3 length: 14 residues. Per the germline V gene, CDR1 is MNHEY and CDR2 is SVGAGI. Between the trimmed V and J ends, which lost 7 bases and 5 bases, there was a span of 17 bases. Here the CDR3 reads CASNMVGGLTEAFF. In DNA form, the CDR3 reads TGTGCCAGCAACATGGTCGGGGGGCTTACTGAAGCTTTCTTT.

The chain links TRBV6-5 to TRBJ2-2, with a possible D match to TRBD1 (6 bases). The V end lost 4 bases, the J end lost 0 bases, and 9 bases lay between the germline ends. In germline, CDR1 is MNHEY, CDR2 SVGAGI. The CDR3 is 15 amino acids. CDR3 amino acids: CASSWDNTNTGELFF. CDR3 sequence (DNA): TGTGCCAGCAGTTGGGACAACACGAACACCGGGGAGCTGTTTTTT.

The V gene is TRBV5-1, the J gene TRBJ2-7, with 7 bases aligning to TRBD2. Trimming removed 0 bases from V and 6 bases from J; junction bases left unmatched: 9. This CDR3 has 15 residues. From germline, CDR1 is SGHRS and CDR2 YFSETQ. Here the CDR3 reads CASSLARAGVGEQYF. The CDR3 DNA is TGCGCCAGCAGCTTGGCACGGGCGGGAGTCGGCGAGCAGTACTTC.

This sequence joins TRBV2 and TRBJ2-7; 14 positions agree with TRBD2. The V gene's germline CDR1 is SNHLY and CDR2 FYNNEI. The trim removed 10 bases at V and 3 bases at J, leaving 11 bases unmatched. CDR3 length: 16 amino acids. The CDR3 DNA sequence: TGTGCCACATCCGGGACTAGCGGGAGAGGGAGCTACGAGCAGTACTTC. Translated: CATSGTSGRGSYEQYF. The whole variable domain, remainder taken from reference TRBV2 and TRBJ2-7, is EPEVTQTPSHQVTQMGQEVILRCVPISNHLYFYWYRQILGQKVEFLVSFYNNEISEKSEIFDDQFSVERPDGSNFTLKIRSTKLEDSAMYFCATSGTSGRGSYEQYFGPGTRLTVT.

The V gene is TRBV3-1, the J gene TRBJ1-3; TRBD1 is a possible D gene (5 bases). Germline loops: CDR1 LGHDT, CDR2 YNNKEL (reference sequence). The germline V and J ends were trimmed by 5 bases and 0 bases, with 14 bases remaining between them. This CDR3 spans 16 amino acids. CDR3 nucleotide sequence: TGTGCCAGCAGCTTCGGGACCGCCAGCTCTGGAAACACCATATATTTT. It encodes CASSFGTASSGNTIYF.

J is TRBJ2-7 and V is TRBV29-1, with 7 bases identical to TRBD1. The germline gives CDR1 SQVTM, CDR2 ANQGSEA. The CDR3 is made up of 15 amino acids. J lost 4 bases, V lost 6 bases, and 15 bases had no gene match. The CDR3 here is CSVGRPGQSRYEQYF. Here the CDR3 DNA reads TGCAGCGTGGGACGACCGGGACAGAGCCGATACGAGCAGTACTTC.

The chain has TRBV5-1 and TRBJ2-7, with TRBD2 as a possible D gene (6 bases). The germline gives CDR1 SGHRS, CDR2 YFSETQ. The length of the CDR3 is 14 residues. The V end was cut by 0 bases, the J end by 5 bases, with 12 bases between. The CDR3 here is CASSLGGNLNEQYF. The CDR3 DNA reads TGCGCCAGCAGCTTGGGCGGGAATTTGAACGAGCAGTACTTC.

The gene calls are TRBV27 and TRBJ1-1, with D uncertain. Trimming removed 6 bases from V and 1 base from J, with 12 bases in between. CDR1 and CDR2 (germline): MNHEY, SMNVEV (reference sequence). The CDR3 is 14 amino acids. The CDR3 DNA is TGTGCCAGCAGCCGCCTACGGCAGAACACTGAAGCTTTCTTT. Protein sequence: CASSRLRQNTEAFF.

CDR3 sequence: CASSFRQGPYEQYF. The CDR3 DNA reads TGCGCCAGCAGCTTTAGACAGGGCCCCTACGAGCAGTACTTC. The rearrangement joins TRBV5-1 to TRBJ2-7; 7 nucleotides align to TRBD1. The V gene end was trimmed by 2 bases and the J gene end by 2 bases; junction bases not matched to a gene: 4. This CDR3 has 14 amino acids. Germline assignment: CDR1 SGHRS and CDR2 YFSETQ.

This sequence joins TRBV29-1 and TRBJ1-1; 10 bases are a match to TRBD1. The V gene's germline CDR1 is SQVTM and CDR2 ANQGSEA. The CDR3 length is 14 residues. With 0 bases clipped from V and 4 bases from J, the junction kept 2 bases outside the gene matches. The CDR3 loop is CSVEERTGGTEAFF. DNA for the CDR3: TGCAGCGTTGAAGAGAGGACAGGGGGCACTGAAGCTTTCTTT.

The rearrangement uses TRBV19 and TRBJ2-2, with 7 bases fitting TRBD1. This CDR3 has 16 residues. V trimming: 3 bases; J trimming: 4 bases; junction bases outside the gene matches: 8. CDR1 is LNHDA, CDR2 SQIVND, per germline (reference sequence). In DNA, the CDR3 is TGTGCCAGTAGTATGGAGAGGGGGCATTTCACCGGGGAGCTGTTTTTT. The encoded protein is CASSMERGHFTGELFF.